The 32 T cell receptor beta chains in this list originate from one sample, sequenced in a study of blood T cell repertoires in COVID-19 (dated by TCRdb to the early 2020s). To prepare the library, the immunoSEQ multiplex PCR assay was applied. What TCRdb holds here is the immuneACCESS table cut down to in-frame rearrangements. Part of the clones is not present; checked against another copy, under half of the missing clones reflect an unresolved V gene, and the others are unexplained. This sample gives roughly 250,000 clones in total; roughly 86% of them show up just once. Clones ranked in the top ten supply around 3% of the sample. The sample consisted of PBMCs or T cells enriched from blood (not recorded which). Source of these receptors: a woman between 40 and 50 years old with acute COVID-19.

V gene TRBV19 combines with J gene TRBJ1-5; weak D call: TRBD1 (5 bases). Trimming took off 7 bases at V and 1 base at J, with 8 bases between the two ends. The CDR3 contains 13 residues. Germline V gene data show CDR1 as LNHDA and CDR2 as SQIVND (reference sequence). The CDR3 protein is CASTYRSNQPQHF. The CDR3 DNA follows: TGTGCCAGTACCTACAGGAGCAATCAGCCCCAGCATTTT. The full variable domain, completed using reference TRBV19 and TRBJ1-5, is DGGITQSPKYLFRKEGQNVTLSCEQNLNHDAMYWYRQDPGQGLRLIYYSQIVNDFQKGDIAEGYSVSREKKESFPLTVTSAQKNPTAFYLCASTYRSNQPQHFGDGTRLSIL.

Comments on this clone: Other DNA sequences in this specimen translate into the identical CDR3. The chain joins TRBV19 to TRBJ2-5; D is possibly TRBD1 (6 bases). This CDR3 is 13 amino acids long. The V and J ends lost 6 bases and 5 bases respectively, with 13 bases between them. The germline V gene has CDR1 LNHDA and CDR2 SQIVND (reference sequence). CDR3 sequence reads: CASSKQGRETQYF. In nucleotides, the CDR3 is TGTGCCAGTAGCAAACAGGGTAGGGAGACCCAGTACTTC.

In nucleotides, the CDR3 is TGCGCCAGCAGCTTGGCCGGGGACTCTGGAAACACCATATATTTT. The encoded protein is CASSLAGDSGNTIYF. V usage is TRBV5-1 and J usage is TRBJ1-3; D is unclear. Trimming stripped 0 bases from V and 0 bases from J, with 7 bases between. Germline V gives CDR1 SGHRS, CDR2 YFSETQ. This CDR3 has 15 residues.

This chain connects TRBV24-1 to TRBJ1-5, with 7 bases identical to TRBD1. The CDR3 is made up of 13 amino acids. CDR1 and CDR2 from the germline V gene are KGHDR and SFDVKD. V lost 9 bases to trimming and J lost 5 bases; unmatched junction nucleotides: 6. DNA for the CDR3: TGTGCCACCCCGACAGGGTTCGATCAGCCCCAGCATTTT. Residues: CATPTGFDQPQHF.

The chain joins TRBV6-5 to TRBJ2-1, with 10 bases matching TRBD2. CDR1 is MNHEY and CDR2 is SVGAGI in the germline V gene. J was trimmed by 8 bases and V by 6 bases; bases with no gene match: 10. CDR3 length: 15 residues. The CDR3 DNA reads as TGTGCCAGCAGCCCCACTAGCGGGATGATCTATGAGCAGTTCTTC. Its protein product is CASSPTSGMIYEQFF.

The V call is TRBV7-3, the J call TRBJ1-1; 10 bases map to TRBD1. Germline CDR1 is SGHTA and CDR2 is FQGTGA. There are 16 residues in the CDR3. V lost 5 bases, J lost 0 bases, and 6 bases stayed unmatched. In nucleotides, the CDR3 is TGTGCCAGCAGCCCGGGACAGGGGTCACTGAACACTGAAGCTTTCTTT. Its protein is CASSPGQGSLNTEAFF.

The chain links TRBV5-1 to TRBJ2-7; D might be TRBD1 (6 bases). CDR1 and CDR2 (germline): SGHRS, YFSETQ. The CDR3 length is 12 residues. Trimming pared 1 base from V and 5 bases from J, leaving 7 bases between. CDR3 sequence: CASSLTGNEQYF. The CDR3 DNA reads as TGCGCCAGCAGCTTGACAGGGAACGAGCAGTACTTC.

This clone occurred once. This chain connects TRBV5-1 to TRBJ2-1, with TRBD2 matching 7 bases. This CDR3 contains 15 residues. Germline CDR1 reads SGHRS; CDR2 reads YFSETQ. V dropped 1 base and J dropped 7; count of bases not matched to a gene: 8. The CDR3 DNA reads as TGCGCCAGCAGCTTGAGTCTGTTTAGCGGGAATGAGCAGTTCTTC. Translation: CASSLSLFSGNEQFF. The entire variable domain, with the rest obtained from reference TRBV5-1 and TRBJ2-1, is as follows: KAGVTQTPRYLIKTRGQQVTLSCSPISGHRSVSWYQQTPGQGLQFLFEYFSETQRNKGNFPGRFSGRQFSNSRSEMNVSTLELGDSALYLCASSLSLFSGNEQFFGPGTRLTVL.

The chain combines TRBV4-1 with TRBJ2-1; a possible D gene is TRBD2 (6 bases). The V gene lost 6 bases and the J gene lost 15 bases, with 15 bases spanning the gap. CDR3 length: 11 residues. Germline V lookup: CDR1 MGHRA, CDR2 YSYEKL. The CDR3 DNA sequence: TGCGCCAGCAGGGATTTGGAGGGCCTGTTCTTC. Its protein is CASRDLEGLFF.

The V and J genes are TRBV11-3 and TRBJ1-2; weak D call: TRBD1 (6 bases). Trimming cost V 5 bases and J 3 bases, with 16 bases left between them. Germline V CDR1 and CDR2: SGHNT, YENEEA. The length of the CDR3 is 15 residues. The DNA for the CDR3 is TGTGCCAGCAGCGCGCGCCAGACAGGCGACTATGGCTACACCTTC. It encodes CASSARQTGDYGYTF.

This clone was picked up a small number of times. This chain connects TRBV5-1 to TRBJ1-2; 7 bases agree with TRBD1. Trimming at V came to 2 bases and at J to 4 bases, leaving 11 bases not matched to a gene. This CDR3 is built from 16 residues. Germline CDR1 and CDR2: SGHRS and YFSETQ. CDR3 amino acids: CASSFSRDRSSYGYTF. CDR3 nucleotides: TGCGCCAGCAGCTTTTCTCGGGACAGAAGCTCCTATGGCTACACCTTC.

The chain is built from TRBV5-1 and TRBJ1-4, with D unclear. The germline CDR1 and CDR2 sequences are SGHRS and YFSETQ. Trimming shortened V by 0 bases and J by 0 bases, and 6 bases separated the two germline ends. The CDR3 is 15 amino acids. CDR3 DNA sequence: TGCGCCAGCAGCTTGGTTTCAGCAACTAATGAAAAACTGTTTTTT. Translation: CASSLVSATNEKLFF.

This clone was recorded a few times. The gene calls are TRBV5-1 and TRBJ2-7; D possibly corresponds to TRBD2 (5 bases). This CDR3 is built from 13 residues. Trimming pared 4 bases from V and 0 bases from J, leaving 8 bases between. Germline V gene lookup returns CDR1 SGHRS and CDR2 YFSETQ. The CDR3 loop is CASSPGISYEQYF. The CDR3, as DNA: TGCGCCAGCAGCCCCGGGATCTCCTACGAGCAGTACTTC.

In DNA, the CDR3 is TGTGCCACCAGCACGGACAGGGGGCGAAATTCACCCCTCCACTTT. Its protein is CATSTDRGRNSPLHF. The V and J genes are TRBV15 and TRBJ1-6, with TRBD1 matching over 11 bases. V shed 4 bases and J 7 bases; nucleotides not matched to a gene: 3. The CDR3 has 15 amino acids. Looked up from germline, CDR1 is LNHNV and CDR2 is YYDKDF (reference sequence).

J is TRBJ1-3 and V is TRBV7-9; 8 bases agree with TRBD1. The CDR3 runs 15 residues. Germline V gene lookup returns CDR1 SEHNR and CDR2 FQNEAQ (reference sequence). V lost 4 bases to trimming and J lost 6 bases; unmatched junction nucleotides: 8. CDR3 coding DNA: TGTGCCAGCAGCTCAAGACTGACAGGGGAAAACACCATATATTTT. Amino acid sequence: CASSSRLTGENTIYF.

The J gene is TRBJ2-5, the V gene TRBV7-2, with D perhaps matching TRBD1 (5 bases). Germline V CDR1 and CDR2: SGHTA, FQGNSA. The length of the CDR3 is 13 residues. Trimming took off 2 bases at V and 5 bases at J, with 9 bases between the two ends. CDR3 DNA: TGTGCCAGCAGCTTACAGGGCTGGGAGACCCAGTACTTC. Its translation is CASSLQGWETQYF. Full variable domain (missing parts from reference TRBV7-2 and TRBJ2-5): GAGVSQSPSNKVTEKGKDVELRCDPISGHTALYWYRQSLGQGLEFLIYFQGNSAPDKSGLPSDRFSAERTGGSVSTLTIQRTQQEDSAVYLCASSLQGWETQYFGPGTRLLVL.

The gene calls are TRBV5-5 and TRBJ1-6; D possibly corresponds to TRBD1 (5 bases). The V gene's germline CDR1 is SGHKS and CDR2 YYEKEE (reference sequence). V lost 6 bases and J lost 11, with 18 bases in between. The CDR3 sequence is 14 residues long. The CDR3 region has the DNA TGTGCCAGCACCCCCGACGGGGGGAGGACACCCCTCCACTTT. It translates to CASTPDGGRTPLHF. Supplemented by reference TRBV5-5 and TRBJ1-6, the full variable domain reads DAGVTQSPTHLIKTRGQQVTLRCSPISGHKSVSWYQQVLGQGPQFIFQYYEKEERGRGNFPDRFSARQFPNYSSELNVNALLLGDSALYLCASTPDGGRTPLHFGNGTRLTVT.

The table lists this clone with a count of one. V is TRBV29-1 and J is TRBJ1-2, with a tentative D call TRBD1 (5 bases). V was cut by 2 bases and J by 7 bases, with 8 bases left in between. The CDR3 is made up of 11 amino acids. Germline V lookup: CDR1 SQVTM, CDR2 ANQGSEA. DNA of the CDR3: TGCAGCGTTGAACCAGACAGTGGCTACACCTTC. The encoded protein is CSVEPDSGYTF.

V is TRBV25-1 and J is TRBJ2-5; 7 positions match TRBD1. In germline, CDR1 is MGHDK, CDR2 SYGVNS. CDR3 size: 15 residues. The V gene end was trimmed by 1 base and the J gene end by 5 bases; junction bases not matched to a gene: 7. The chain's CDR3 is CASSESQGVLETQYF. The CDR3 DNA reads as TGTGCCAGCAGTGAATCCCAGGGGGTTTTGGAGACCCAGTACTTC.

The CDR3 protein is CSVERWTGGASGEQFF. In nucleotides, the CDR3 is TGCAGCGTTGAACGTTGGACAGGGGGCGCCTCAGGTGAGCAGTTCTTC. The chain has TRBV29-1 and TRBJ2-1; the match to TRBD1 covers 11 bases. The V gene end was trimmed by 2 bases and the J gene end by 9 bases; junction bases not matched to a gene: 12. The CDR3 runs 16 residues. Looked up from germline, CDR1 is SQVTM and CDR2 is ANQGSEA.

The rearrangement links TRBV25-1 to TRBJ2-1, with 8 nucleotides matching TRBD2. Trimming took 3 bases from V and 10 from J; bases not matched to a gene: 17. Germline V gives CDR1 MGHDK, CDR2 SYGVNS. The CDR3 contains 17 residues. The CDR3 DNA is TGTGCCAGCAGTGATAGCGGGGCTGGCCGTTTAACAAACGAGCAGTTCTTC. Its protein product is CASSDSGAGRLTNEQFF.

This chain joins TRBV11-3 and TRBJ2-7, with 7 bases lining up with TRBD2. With V trimmed by 6 bases and J by 0 bases, 14 bases remained unmatched. The CDR3 extends over 17 amino acids. Germline CDR1 is SGHNT and CDR2 is YENEEA. The CDR3 loop is CASRGTAGERISYEQYF. CDR3 nucleotides: TGTGCCAGCAGGGGGACCGCGGGGGAGCGGATCTCCTACGAGCAGTACTTC.

The CDR3 nucleotides read TGTGCCTGGAATCTGGGACAGGGTGACTATGGCTACACCTTC. It is translated as CAWNLGQGDYGYTF. The J gene is TRBJ1-2, the V gene TRBV30, with 9 bases lining up with TRBD1. CDR3 length equals 14 residues. J was trimmed by 3 bases and V by 4 bases; bases with no gene match: 6. The germline V gene has CDR1 GTSNPN and CDR2 SVGIG (reference sequence).

The chain recombines TRBV3-1 (or the pseudogene TRBV3-2) with TRBJ2-5, with TRBD2 matching over 12 bases. The CDR3 runs to 16 residues. From germline, CDR1 is LGHDT and CDR2 YNNKEL (reference sequence). V shed 3 bases, J shed 1 base, and the junction held 3 bases outside the gene matches. The chain's CDR3 is CASSHETSGGQETQYF. The CDR3 nucleotides are TGTGCCAGCAGCCATGAGACTAGCGGGGGCCAAGAGACCCAGTACTTC.

The CDR3 loop reads CASSVPGTGAAALYQETQYF. Written as DNA, the CDR3 is TGTGCCAGCAGCGTACCCGGGACAGGGGCCGCCGCCCTGTACCAAGAGACCCAGTACTTC. The chain recombines TRBV3-1 (or the pseudogene TRBV3-2) with TRBJ2-5; the match to TRBD1 covers 10 bases. J lost 0 bases, V lost 5 bases, and 18 bases had no gene match. The CDR3 consists of 20 residues. Germline V lookup: CDR1 LGHDT, CDR2 YNNKEL (reference sequence).

This sequence joins TRBV10-1 and TRBJ2-3; 9 bases map to TRBD2. Germline CDR1 reads WNHNN; CDR2 reads SYGVQD (reference sequence). The trim removed 8 bases at V and 4 bases at J, leaving 13 bases unmatched. This CDR3 region has 16 residues. CDR3 in amino acids: CASSLGASGTPDTQYF. The CDR3 DNA reads TGCGCCAGCTCCCTCGGGGCTAGCGGGACCCCAGATACGCAGTATTTT.

The rearrangement uses TRBV10-3 and TRBJ1-5; D uncertain. Per germline, CDR1 ENHRY and CDR2 SYGVKD. V lost 0 bases and J 3 bases, leaving 12 bases between the germline ends. The CDR3 length is 16 residues. CDR3 in DNA: TGTGCCATCAGTGAGTCGAGCCCAGGATCCAATCAGCCCCAGCATTTT. The encoded protein is CAISESSPGSNQPQHF.

Only one count was recorded for this clone. The chain joins TRBV7-9 to TRBJ2-3, with TRBD2 matching over 7 bases. V lost 4 bases and J lost 3; bases outside the gene matches: 7. The CDR3 has 15 amino acids. Germline CDR1 is SEHNR and CDR2 is FQNEAQ (reference sequence). In DNA, the CDR3 is TGTGCCAGCAGCTCCGGTTCGGGGGGTACAGATACGCAGTATTTT. It translates to CASSSGSGGTDTQYF.

The gene calls are TRBV7-3 and TRBJ2-7, with unresolved D. The V gene lost 2 bases and the J gene lost 2 bases, with 7 bases spanning the gap. CDR1 and CDR2 from the germline V gene are SGHTA and FQGTGA. The CDR3 spans 13 residues. CDR3 DNA sequence: TGTGCCAGCAGCTTATCGGCGGCCTACGAGCAGTACTTC. Its protein product is CASSLSAAYEQYF. Looking up the rest from reference TRBV7-3 and TRBJ2-7 gives the full variable domain: GAGVSQTPSNKVTEKGKYVELRCDPISGHTALYWYRQSLGQGPEFLIYFQGTGAADDSGLPNDRFFAVRPEGSVSTLKIQRTERGDSAVYLCASSLSAAYEQYFGPGTRLTVT.

The rearrangement links TRBV6-6 to TRBJ2-1; possible D gene TRBD2, 6 bases. Germline V lookup: CDR1 MNHNY, CDR2 SVGAGI (reference sequence). The V end was cut by 6 bases, the J end by 2 bases, with 14 bases between. The CDR3 has 15 amino acids. The CDR3, as DNA: TGTGCCAGCAGGAGGCTAGCGCCTACCTACAATGAGCAGTTCTTC. This sequence encodes CASRRLAPTYNEQFF.

DNA of the CDR3: TGCGCCAGCAGACAAGCAGTGGGCGGGGACTCAAAGAATGAGCAGTTCTTC. Its translation is CASRQAVGGDSKNEQFF. V gene TRBV5-1 combines with J gene TRBJ2-1; a possible D gene is TRBD2 (6 bases). Germline CDR1 reads SGHRS; CDR2 reads YFSETQ. Between the trimmed V and J ends, which lost 5 bases and 7 bases, there was a span of 25 bases. The CDR3 has 17 amino acids. The full variable domain, rest sourced from reference TRBV5-1 and TRBJ2-1, is KAGVTQTPRYLIKTRGQQVTLSCSPISGHRSVSWYQQTPGQGLQFLFEYFSETQRNKGNFPGRFSGRQFSNSRSEMNVSTLELGDSALYLCASRQAVGGDSKNEQFFGPGTRLTVL.

This clone occurred a few times. The rearrangement links TRBV24-1 to TRBJ2-1, with D possibly TRBD1 on 6 matching bases. CDR1 and CDR2 (germline): KGHDR, SFDVKD. This CDR3 spans 16 amino acids. Trimming left V 3 bases short and J 2 bases short, with 13 bases between. CDR3 nucleotide sequence: TGTGCCACCAGTGATGCGGACAGTAGAGCCTACAATGAGCAGTTCTTC. Translation: CATSDADSRAYNEQFF.